Sequencing of this T cell receptor beta chain was carried out in a study of OX40 agonist ivuxolimab in advanced cancers. Looking at the study overall: Ivuxolimab, which targeted the costimulatory receptor OX40 (CD134), was an agonistic, fully human IgG2 monoclonal antibody. Of the approximately 50 dose-escalation patients, hepatocellular carcinoma was present in approximately 20, melanoma in some 15, renal cell carcinoma in 9 and head and neck cancer in 9. Peripheral TCRbeta sequencing was intended to test whether TCR sequence diversity was altered and clonal T-cell expansion was caused by ivuxolimab. Patients were allowed to have had prior anti-PD-1, anti-PD-L1 or anti-CTLA-4 therapy, and 40% of the dose-escalation patients had previously received checkpoint inhibitors. Intravenous ivuxolimab was administered to patients every 2 weeks at six dose levels: 0.01, 0.1, 0.3, 1.5, 3 and 10 mg/kg. Three dose-escalation patients achieved partial responses, one with hepatocellular carcinoma and two with cutaneous melanoma. A male proportion of roughly 80% and a mean age of approximately 62 years, ranging from roughly 23 to 79, were recorded for the dose-escalation cohort. The paper reports the monotherapy dose-escalation portion (N of about 47 patients) of the phase I ivuxolimab trial. General findings and caveats noted by the study authors: In the 0.1-3.0 mg/kg groups, partial responders were among the patients with the lowest normalized peripheral clonal expansion, particularly in CD8+ T cells. After ivuxolimab, CD8+ T cells had more expanded clones than CD4+ T cells on average. Low levels of normalized T-cell clonal expansion were also seen in some nonresponding patients. Antigen specificity was not determined for the clonally expanded peripheral T cells. At doses of 0.1 to 3.0 mg/kg, clonal expansion of both CD4+ and CD8+ T cells in blood was seen between baseline and week 6.

Concerning this clone itself: Its target antigen remains unknown. Per-nucleotide qualities are absent, and no much larger clonotype sits a single base away.

The trial excluded patients who had a history of autoimmune disease or were on systemic immunosuppression. Peripheral blood for TCR sequencing was collected from all dose cohorts at baseline, on cycle 4 day 1, and on cycle 7 day 1. The samples were drawn from a first-in-human, open-label, multicenter phase I dose-escalation trial of ivuxolimab. Adults with locally advanced or metastatic melanoma, renal cell carcinoma, hepatocellular carcinoma or head and neck squamous cell carcinoma were enrolled in the trial. Before TCR sequencing, CD4+ and CD8+ T cells were separately sorted from peripheral blood. Genomic DNA was extracted from sorted cells for sequencing of the TCRbeta CDR3 region. The immunoSEQ Assay was used to sequence the TCRbeta CDR3 regions. This immuneACCESS table, as held by TCRdb, lists in-frame sequences with V and J called but not all clones. Of the missing ones, under half trace to an unresolved V gene in checked studies; the others have no known cause. This sample holds thousands of clones; roughly 93% were observed only once. More than 9.5% of the sample belongs to the ten largest clones.

V and J lose 1 base and 0 bases, and a span of 5 bases separates them. The CDR3 spans 14 residues, from the cysteine through the phenylalanine. The retained sequence is limited to the CDR3, 42 bases, with the frame set at the first base. Looking up the germline V gene yields CDR1 SGHNT and CDR2 YENEEA. This receptor was identified in an adult with an advanced solid tumor such as melanoma, head and neck, liver or kidney cancer. The receptor chain draws on TRBV11-3 and TRBJ2-3; the D gene remains uncertain. Here the sequenced sample was CD4+ or CD8+ T cells sorted from blood, taken in a trial of the OX40 agonist ivuxolimab. This receptor carries the CDR3 CASSLGSSTDTQYF. At the DNA level, the sequence is TGTGCCAGCAGCTTAGGCAGCAGCACAGATACGCAGTATTTT.